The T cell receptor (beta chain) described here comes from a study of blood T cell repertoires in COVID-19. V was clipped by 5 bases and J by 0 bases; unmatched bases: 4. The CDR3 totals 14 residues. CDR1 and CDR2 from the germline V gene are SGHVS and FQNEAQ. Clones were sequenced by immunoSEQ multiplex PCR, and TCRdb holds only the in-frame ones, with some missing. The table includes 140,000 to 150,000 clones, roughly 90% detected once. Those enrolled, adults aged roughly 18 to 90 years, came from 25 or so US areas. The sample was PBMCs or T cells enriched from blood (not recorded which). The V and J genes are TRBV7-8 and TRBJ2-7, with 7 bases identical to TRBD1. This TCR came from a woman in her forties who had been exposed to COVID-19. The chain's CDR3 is CASSTRDSSYEQYF. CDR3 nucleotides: TGTGCCAGCAGCACAAGGGACAGCTCCTACGAGCAGTACTTC.